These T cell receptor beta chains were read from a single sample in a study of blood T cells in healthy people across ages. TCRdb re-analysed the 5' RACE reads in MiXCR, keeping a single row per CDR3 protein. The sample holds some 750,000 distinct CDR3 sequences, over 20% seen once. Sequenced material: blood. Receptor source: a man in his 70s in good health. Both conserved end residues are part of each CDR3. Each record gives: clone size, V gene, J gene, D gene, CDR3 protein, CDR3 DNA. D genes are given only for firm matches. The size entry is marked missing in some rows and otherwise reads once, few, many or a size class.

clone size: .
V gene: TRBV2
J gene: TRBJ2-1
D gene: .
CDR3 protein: CASSVLGVQGKIF
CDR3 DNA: TGTGCCAGCAGCGTCTTGGGGGTCCAGGGGAAGATCTTC

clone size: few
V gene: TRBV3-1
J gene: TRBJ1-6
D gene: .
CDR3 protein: CASSQDGKNNSPLHF
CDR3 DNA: TGTGCCAGCAGCCAAGATGGGAAGAATAATTCACCCCTCCACTTT

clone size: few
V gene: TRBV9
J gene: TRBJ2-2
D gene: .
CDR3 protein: CASSVSKPGAAWGTGELFF
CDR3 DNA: TGTGCCAGCAGCGTTTCAAAACCGGGCGCGGCGTGGGGCACCGGGGAGCTGTTTTTT

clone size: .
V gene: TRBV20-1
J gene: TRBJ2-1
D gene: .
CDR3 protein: CSSKGPVGNEQFF
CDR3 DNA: TGCAGTTCCAAGGGGCCAGTTGGCAATGAGCAGTTCTTC

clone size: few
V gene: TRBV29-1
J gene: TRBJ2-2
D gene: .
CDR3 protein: CSVEPRRNTGELFF
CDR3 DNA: TGCAGCGTTGAACCTAGAAGGAACACCGGGGAGCTGTTTTTT

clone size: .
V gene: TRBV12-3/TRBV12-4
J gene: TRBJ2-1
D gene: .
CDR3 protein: CASKGGGYNEQFF
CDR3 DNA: TGTGCCAGCAAGGGGGGTGGATACAATGAGCAGTTCTTC

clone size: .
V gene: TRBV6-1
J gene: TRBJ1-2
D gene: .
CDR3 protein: CASNSDVAGYTF
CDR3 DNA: TGTGCCAGCAACTCTGACGTCGCTGGCTACACCTTC

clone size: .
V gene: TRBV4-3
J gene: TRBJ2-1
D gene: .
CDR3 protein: CASSQNQDNEQFF
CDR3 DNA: TGCGCCAGCAGCCAGAACCAGGACAATGAGCAGTTCTTC

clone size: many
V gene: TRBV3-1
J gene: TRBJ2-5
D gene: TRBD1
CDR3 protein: CASSRGTGNQETQYF
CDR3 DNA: TGTGCCAGCAGCCGGGGGACAGGGAATCAAGAGACCCAGTACTTC

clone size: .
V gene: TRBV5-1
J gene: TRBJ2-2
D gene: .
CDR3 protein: CASSLELGRGELFF
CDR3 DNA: TGCGCCAGCAGCTTGGAGCTCGGGCGCGGGGAGCTGTTTTTT

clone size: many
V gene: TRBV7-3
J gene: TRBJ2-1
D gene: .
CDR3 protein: CASSLFPTNEQFF
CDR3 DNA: TGTGCCAGCAGCTTGTTTCCGACTAATGAGCAGTTCTTC

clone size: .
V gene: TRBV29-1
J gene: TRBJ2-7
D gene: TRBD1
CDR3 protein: CSVEGTGDEQYF
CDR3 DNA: TGCAGCGTTGAGGGGACAGGGGACGAGCAGTACTTC

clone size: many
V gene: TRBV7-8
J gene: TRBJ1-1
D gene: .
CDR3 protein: CASSARDGNTEAFF
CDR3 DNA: TGTGCCAGCAGCGCCAGGGACGGGAACACTGAAGCTTTCTTT

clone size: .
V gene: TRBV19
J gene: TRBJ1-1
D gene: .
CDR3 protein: CASTTGRTSSGASF
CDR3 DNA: TGTGCCAGTACCACCGGACGGACATCTAGCGGAGCTTCCTTT

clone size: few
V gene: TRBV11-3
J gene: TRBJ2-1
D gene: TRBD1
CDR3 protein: CASSSPGQRAFNEQFF
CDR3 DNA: TGTGCCAGCAGCTCCCCGGGACAGAGGGCCTTCAATGAGCAGTTCTTC

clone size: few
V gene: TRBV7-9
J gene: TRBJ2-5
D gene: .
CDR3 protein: CASSFGSYQETQYF
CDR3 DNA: TGTGCCAGCAGCTTTGGCAGTTACCAAGAGACCCAGTACTTC

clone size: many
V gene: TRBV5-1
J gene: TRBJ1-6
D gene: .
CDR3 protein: CASSWSGRDSPLHF
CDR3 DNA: TGCGCCAGCAGCTGGTCCGGTCGAGATTCACCCCTCCACTTT

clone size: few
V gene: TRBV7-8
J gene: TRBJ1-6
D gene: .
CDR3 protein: CASQPDYSYNSPLHF
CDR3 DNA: TGTGCCAGCCAACCGGATTACTCCTATAATTCACCCCTCCACTTT

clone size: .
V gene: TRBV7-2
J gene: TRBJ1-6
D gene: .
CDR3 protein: CASSSERVFSSPLHF
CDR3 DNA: TGTGCCAGCAGCTCCGAGAGGGTTTTTTCTTCACCCCTCCACTTT

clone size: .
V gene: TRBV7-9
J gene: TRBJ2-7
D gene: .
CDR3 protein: CASSLIAGIYEQYF
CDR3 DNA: TGTGCCAGCAGCTTAATAGCCGGGATCTACGAGCAGTACTTC

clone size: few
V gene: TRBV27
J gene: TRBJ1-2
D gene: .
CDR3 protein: CASSLYGTENLYGYTF
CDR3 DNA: TGTGCCAGCAGTTTATATGGGACGGAGAACCTCTATGGCTACACCTTC

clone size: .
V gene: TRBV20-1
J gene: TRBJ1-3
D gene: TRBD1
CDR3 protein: CSANPGQGTAGNTIYF
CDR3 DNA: TGCAGTGCTAATCCGGGACAGGGGACGGCTGGAAACACCATATATTTT

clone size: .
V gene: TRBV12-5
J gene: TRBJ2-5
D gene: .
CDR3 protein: CASGLVETQYF
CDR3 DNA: TGTGCTAGTGGTTTGGTTGAGACCCAGTACTTC

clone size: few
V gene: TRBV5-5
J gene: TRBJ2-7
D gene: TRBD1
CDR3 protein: CASSSRQGSPTVGEQYF
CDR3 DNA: TGTGCCAGCAGCTCTCGACAGGGTTCGCCCACTGTTGGCGAGCAGTACTTC

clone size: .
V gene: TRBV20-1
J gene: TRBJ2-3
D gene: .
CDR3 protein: CSARLASDTQYF
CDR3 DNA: TGCAGTGCTAGGCTAGCTTCAGATACGCAGTATTTT

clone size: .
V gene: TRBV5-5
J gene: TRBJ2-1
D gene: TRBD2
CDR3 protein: CASSSGLARTHNEQFF
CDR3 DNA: TGTGCCAGCAGCTCCGGACTAGCTAGAACCCACAATGAGCAGTTCTTC

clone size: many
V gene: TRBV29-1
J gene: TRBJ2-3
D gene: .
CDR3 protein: CSVEGPSGTDTQYF
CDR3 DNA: TGCAGCGTTGAAGGACCTAGCGGCACAGATACGCAGTATTTT

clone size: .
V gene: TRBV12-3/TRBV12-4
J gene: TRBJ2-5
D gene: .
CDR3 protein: CASSRWGNQETQYF
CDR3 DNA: TGTGCCAGCAGTCGTTGGGGGAACCAAGAGACCCAGTACTTC

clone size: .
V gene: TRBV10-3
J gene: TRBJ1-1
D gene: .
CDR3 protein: CAISEDEAGLGNTEAFF
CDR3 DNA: TGTGCCATCAGTGAAGACGAGGCAGGTCTCGGGAACACTGAAGCTTTCTTT

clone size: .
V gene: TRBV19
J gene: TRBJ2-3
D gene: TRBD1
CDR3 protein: CASSIRDRSTDTQYF
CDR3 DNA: TGTGCCAGTAGTATTCGGGACAGGAGCACAGATACGCAGTATTTT

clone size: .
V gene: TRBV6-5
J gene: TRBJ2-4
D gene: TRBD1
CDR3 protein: CASSDWDSKNIQYF
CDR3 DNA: TGTGCCAGCAGTGACTGGGACAGTAAAAACATTCAGTACTTC

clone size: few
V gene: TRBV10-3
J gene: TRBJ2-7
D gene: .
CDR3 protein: CAIMDQSSYEQYF
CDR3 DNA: TGTGCCATCATGGACCAGAGCTCCTACGAGCAGTACTTC

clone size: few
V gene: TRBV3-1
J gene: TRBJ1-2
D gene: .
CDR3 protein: CASSQYTPNYGYTF
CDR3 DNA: TGTGCCAGCAGCCAATATACACCGAACTATGGCTACACCTTC

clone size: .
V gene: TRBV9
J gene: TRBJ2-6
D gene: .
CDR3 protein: CASSVAPSGANVLTF
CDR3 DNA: TGTGCCAGCAGCGTAGCCCCCTCTGGGGCCAACGTCCTGACTTTC

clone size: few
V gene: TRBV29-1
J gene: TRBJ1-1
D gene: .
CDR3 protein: CSVAYVRENTEAFF
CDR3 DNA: TGCAGCGTTGCATACGTCAGGGAAAACACTGAAGCTTTCTTT

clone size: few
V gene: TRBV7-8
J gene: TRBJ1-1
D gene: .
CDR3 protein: CASSLVGQKAFF
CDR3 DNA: TGTGCCAGCAGCTTAGTCGGCCAGAAAGCTTTCTTT

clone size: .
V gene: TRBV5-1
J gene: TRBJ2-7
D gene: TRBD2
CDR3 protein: CASSLEASGGPYEQYF
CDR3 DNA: TGCGCCAGCAGCTTGGAGGCTAGCGGGGGACCCTACGAGCAGTACTTC

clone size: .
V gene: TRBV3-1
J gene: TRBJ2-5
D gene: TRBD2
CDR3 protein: CASSQDRRGEETQYF
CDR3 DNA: TGTGCCAGCAGCCAAGATCGACGGGGGGAAGAGACCCAGTACTTC

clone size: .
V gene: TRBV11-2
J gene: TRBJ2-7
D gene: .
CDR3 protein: CASSFPWDTSYEQYF
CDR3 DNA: TGTGCCAGCAGCTTCCCGTGGGACACCTCCTACGAGCAGTACTTC

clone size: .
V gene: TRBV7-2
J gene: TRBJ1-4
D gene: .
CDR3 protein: CASSLEVWGNEKLFF
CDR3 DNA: TGTGCCAGCAGCTTAGAAGTATGGGGTAATGAAAAACTGTTTTTT

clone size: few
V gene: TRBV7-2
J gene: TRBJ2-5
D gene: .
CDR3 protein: CASRPGFNPSQETQYF
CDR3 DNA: TGTGCCAGCAGACCCGGGTTTAACCCCTCCCAAGAGACCCAGTACTTC

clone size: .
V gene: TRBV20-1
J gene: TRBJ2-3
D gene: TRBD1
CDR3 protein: CSFSRTGITDTQYF
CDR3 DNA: TGCAGTTTTTCTCGGACAGGGATCACAGATACGCAGTATTTT

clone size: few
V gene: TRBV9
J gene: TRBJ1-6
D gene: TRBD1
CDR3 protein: CASSGATGYNSPLHF
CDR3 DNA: TGTGCCAGCAGCGGGGCGACAGGGTATAATTCACCCCTCCACTTT

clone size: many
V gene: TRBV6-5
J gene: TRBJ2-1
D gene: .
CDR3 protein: CASSYGGSSYNEQFF
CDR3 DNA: TGTGCCAGCAGTTACGGGGGGAGCTCCTACAATGAGCAGTTCTTC

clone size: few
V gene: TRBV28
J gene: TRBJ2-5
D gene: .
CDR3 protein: CASNKKPGARYF
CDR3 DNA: TGTGCCAGCAATAAAAAACCGGGTGCGAGATACTTC

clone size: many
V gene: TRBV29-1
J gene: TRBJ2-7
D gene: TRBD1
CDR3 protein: CSVEDGDRNYEQYF
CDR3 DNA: TGCAGCGTTGAAGATGGGGACAGAAATTACGAGCAGTACTTC

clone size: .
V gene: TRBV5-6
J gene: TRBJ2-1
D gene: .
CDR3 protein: CASSPGLAVGQFF
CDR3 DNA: TGTGCCAGCAGCCCCGGGCTAGCAGTGGGACAGTTCTTC

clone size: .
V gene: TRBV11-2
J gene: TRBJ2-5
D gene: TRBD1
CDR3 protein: CASSLRTDRVQETQYF
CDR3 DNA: TGTGCCAGCAGCCTACGGACCGACAGGGTTCAAGAGACCCAGTACTTC

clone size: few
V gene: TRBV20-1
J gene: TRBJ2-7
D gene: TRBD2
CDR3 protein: CSARDPGERGGTSYEQYF
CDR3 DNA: TGCAGTGCTAGAGATCCCGGGGAGCGCGGGGGTACGTCCTACGAGCAGTACTTC

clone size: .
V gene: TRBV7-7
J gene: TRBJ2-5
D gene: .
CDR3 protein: CASSLGSGLQETQYF
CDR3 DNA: TGTGCCAGCAGCTTAGGTTCAGGCCTCCAAGAGACCCAGTACTTC

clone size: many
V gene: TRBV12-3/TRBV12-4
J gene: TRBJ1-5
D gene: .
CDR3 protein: CASSFGATNQPQHF
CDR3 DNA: TGTGCCAGCAGTTTCGGGGCTACCAATCAGCCCCAGCATTTT

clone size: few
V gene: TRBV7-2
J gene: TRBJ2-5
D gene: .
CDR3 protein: CASSQHGETQYF
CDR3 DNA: TGTGCCAGCAGTCAACACGGGGAGACCCAGTACTTC

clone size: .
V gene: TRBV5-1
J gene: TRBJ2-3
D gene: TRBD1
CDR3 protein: CASSGITGTATDTQYF
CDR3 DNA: TGCGCCAGCAGCGGGATTACCGGGACAGCCACAGATACGCAGTATTTT

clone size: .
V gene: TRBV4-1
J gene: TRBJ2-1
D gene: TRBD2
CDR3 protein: CASSQVGLAADEQFF
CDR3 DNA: TGCGCCAGCAGCCAAGTGGGACTAGCCGCGGATGAGCAGTTCTTC

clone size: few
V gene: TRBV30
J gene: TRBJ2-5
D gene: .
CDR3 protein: CAWSVKETQYF
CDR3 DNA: TGTGCCTGGAGTGTAAAAGAGACCCAGTACTTC

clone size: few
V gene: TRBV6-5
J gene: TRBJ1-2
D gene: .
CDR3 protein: CASSYSSGAGYGYTF
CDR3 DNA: TGTGCCAGCAGTTACTCGTCGGGGGCTGGCTATGGCTACACCTTC

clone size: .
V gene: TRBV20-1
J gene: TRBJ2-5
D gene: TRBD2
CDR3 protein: CSARSSGRDTQYF
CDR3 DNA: TGCAGTGCTAGAAGTAGCGGGAGGGACACCCAGTACTTC